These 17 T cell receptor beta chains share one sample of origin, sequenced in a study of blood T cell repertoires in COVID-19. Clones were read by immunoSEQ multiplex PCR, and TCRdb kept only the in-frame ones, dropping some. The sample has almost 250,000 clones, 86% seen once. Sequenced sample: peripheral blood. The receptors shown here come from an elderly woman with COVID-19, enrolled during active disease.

The CDR3 DNA reads TGCGCCAGCAGCACGGGGGACCTCCAAGAGACCCAGTACTTC. Protein sequence: CASSTGDLQETQYF. The rearrangement joins TRBV5-1 to TRBJ2-5; possibly TRBD2 for D (6 bases). The CDR3 has 14 residues. V dropped 4 bases and J dropped 1 base, with 11 bases sitting between them. Looked up from germline, CDR1 is SGHRS and CDR2 is YFSETQ.

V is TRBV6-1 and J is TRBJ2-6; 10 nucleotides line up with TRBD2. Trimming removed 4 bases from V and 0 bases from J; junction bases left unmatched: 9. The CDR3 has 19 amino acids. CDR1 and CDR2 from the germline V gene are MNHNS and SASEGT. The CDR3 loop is CASSGGVAGGRSGANVLTF. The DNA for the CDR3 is TGTGCCAGCAGTGGTGGTGTAGCGGGGGGTCGCTCTGGGGCCAACGTCCTGACTTTC.

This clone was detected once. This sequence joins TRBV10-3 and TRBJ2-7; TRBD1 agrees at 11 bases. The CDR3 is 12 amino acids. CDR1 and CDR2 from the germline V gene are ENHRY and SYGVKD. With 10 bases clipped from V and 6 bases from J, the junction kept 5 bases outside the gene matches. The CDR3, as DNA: TGTGCCACGGGGGACAGGGGGAGCGAGCAGTACTTC. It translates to CATGDRGSEQYF.

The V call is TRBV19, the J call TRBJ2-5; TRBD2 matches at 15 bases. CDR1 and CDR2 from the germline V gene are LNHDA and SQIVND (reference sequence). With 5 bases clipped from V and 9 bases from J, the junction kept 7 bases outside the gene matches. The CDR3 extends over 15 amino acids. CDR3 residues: CASSPGTSGGTPQYF. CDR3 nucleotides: TGTGCCAGTAGTCCCGGGACTAGCGGGGGGACCCCCCAGTACTTC.

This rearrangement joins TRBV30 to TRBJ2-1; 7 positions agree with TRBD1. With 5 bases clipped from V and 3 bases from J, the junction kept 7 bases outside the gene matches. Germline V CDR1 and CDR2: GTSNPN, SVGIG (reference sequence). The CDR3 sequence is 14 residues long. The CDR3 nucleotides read TGTGCCTGGCGCCGGGACAGCCACTACAATGAGCAGTTCTTC. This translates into CAWRRDSHYNEQFF.

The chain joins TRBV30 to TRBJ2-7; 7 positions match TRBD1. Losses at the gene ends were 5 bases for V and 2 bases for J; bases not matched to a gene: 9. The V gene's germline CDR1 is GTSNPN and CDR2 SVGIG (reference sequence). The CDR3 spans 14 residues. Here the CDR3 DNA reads TGTGCCTGGGGTACCGGGACAGTCCCCTACGAGCAGTACTTC. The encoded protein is CAWGTGTVPYEQYF.

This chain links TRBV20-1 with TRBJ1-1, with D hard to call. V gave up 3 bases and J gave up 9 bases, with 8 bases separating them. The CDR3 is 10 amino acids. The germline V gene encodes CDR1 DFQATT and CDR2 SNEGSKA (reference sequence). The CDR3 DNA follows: TGCAGTGCTAGGGAGGGAAAAGCTTTCTTT. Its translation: CSAREGKAFF.

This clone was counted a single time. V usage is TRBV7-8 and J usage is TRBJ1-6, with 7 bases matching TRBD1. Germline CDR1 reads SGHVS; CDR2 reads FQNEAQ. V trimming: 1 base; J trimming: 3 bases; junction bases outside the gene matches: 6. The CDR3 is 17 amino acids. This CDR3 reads CASSLVGGQNYNSPLHF. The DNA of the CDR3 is TGTGCCAGCAGCTTAGTGGGGGGACAGAACTATAATTCACCCCTCCACTTT.

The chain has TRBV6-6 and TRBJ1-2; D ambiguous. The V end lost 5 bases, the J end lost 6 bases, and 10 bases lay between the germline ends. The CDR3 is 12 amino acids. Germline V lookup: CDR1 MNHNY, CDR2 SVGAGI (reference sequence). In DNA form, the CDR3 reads TGTGCCAGCAGTAACACGGCGGATGGCTACACCTTC. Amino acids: CASSNTADGYTF.

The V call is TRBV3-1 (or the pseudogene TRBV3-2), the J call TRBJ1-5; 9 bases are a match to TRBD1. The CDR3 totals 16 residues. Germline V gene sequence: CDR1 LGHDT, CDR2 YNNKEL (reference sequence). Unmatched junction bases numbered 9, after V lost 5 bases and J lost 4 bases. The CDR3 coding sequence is TGTGCCAGCAGCAAAGGTTCCGGGACAGGGAATCAGCCCCAGCATTTT. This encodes CASSKGSGTGNQPQHF.

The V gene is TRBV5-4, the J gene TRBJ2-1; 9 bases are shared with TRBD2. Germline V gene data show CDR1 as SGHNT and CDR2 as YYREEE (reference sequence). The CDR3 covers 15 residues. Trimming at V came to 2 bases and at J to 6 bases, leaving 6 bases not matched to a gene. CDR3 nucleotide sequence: TGTGCCAGCAGCTTCAGTAGCGGGGGCCTCAATGAGCAGTTCTTC. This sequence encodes CASSFSSGGLNEQFF.

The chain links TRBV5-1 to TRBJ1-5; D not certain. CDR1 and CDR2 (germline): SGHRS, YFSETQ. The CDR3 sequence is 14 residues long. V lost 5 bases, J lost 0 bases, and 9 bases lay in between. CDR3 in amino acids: CASSAGNSNQPQHF. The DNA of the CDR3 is TGCGCCAGCAGTGCGGGGAATAGCAATCAGCCCCAGCATTTT.

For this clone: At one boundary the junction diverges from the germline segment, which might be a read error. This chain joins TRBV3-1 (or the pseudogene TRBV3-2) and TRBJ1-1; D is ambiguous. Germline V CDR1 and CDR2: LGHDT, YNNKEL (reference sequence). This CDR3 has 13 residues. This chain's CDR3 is CASTQAGNTEAFF. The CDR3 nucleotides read TGTGCCAGCACCCAAGCAGGGAACACTGAAGCTTTCTTT.

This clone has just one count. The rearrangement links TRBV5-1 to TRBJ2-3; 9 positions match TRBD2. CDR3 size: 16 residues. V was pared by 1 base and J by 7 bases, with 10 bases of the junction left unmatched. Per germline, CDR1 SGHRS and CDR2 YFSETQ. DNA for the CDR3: TGCGCCAGCAGCTTGCAATCGGCGGGGGGGCCGAATACGCAGTATTTT. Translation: CASSLQSAGGPNTQYF.

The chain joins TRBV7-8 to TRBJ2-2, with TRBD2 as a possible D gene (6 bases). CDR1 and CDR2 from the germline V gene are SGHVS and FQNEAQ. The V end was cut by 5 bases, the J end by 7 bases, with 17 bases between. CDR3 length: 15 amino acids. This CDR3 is CASSPSGTYIGELFF. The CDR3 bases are TGTGCCAGCAGCCCCTCAGGGACTTATATCGGGGAGCTGTTTTTT.

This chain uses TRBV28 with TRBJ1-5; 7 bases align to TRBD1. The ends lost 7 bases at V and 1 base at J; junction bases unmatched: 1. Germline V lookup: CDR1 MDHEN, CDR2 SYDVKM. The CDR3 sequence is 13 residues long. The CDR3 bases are TGTGCCAGCAAACAGGGGAGCAATCAGCCCCAGCATTTT. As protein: CASKQGSNQPQHF. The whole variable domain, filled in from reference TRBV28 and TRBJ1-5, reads DVKVTQSSRYLVKRTGEKVFLECVQDMDHENMFWYRQDPGLGLRLIYFSYDVKMKEKGDIPEGYSVSREKKERFSLILESASTNQTSMYLCASKQGSNQPQHFGDGTRLSIL.

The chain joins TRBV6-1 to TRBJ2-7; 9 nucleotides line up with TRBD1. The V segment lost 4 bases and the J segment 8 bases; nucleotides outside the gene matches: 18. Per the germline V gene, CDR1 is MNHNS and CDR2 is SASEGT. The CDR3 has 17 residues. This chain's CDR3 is CASSGGTGRGLRFKQYF. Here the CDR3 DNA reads TGTGCCAGCAGTGGCGGGACAGGGAGAGGACTGCGCTTTAAGCAGTACTTC.